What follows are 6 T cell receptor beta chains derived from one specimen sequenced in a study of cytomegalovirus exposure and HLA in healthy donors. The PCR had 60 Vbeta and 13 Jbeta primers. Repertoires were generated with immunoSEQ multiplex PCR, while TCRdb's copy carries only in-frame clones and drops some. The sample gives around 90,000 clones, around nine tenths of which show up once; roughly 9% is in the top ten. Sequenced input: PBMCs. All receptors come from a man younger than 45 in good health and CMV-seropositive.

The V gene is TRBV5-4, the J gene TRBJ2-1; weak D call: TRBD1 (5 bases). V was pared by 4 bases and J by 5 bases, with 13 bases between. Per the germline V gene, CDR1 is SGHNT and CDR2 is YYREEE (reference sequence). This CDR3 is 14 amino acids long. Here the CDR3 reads CASSPTDNHNEQFF. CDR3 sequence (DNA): TGTGCCAGCAGCCCGACAGACAATCACAATGAGCAGTTCTTC.

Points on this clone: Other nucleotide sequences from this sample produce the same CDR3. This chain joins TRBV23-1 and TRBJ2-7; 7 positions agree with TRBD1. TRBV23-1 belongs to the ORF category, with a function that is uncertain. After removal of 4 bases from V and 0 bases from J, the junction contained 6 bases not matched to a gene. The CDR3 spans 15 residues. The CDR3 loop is CASSPSGQCSYEQYF. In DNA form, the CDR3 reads TGCGCCAGCAGTCCCTCGGGACAGTGCTCCTACGAGCAGTACTTC.

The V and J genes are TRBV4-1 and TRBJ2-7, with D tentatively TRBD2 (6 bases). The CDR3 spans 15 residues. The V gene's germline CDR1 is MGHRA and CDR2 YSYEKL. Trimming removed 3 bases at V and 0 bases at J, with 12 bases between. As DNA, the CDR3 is TGCGCCAGCAGCCATTTAGCGGAGAGCTCCTACGAGCAGTACTTC. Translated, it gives CASSHLAESSYEQYF.

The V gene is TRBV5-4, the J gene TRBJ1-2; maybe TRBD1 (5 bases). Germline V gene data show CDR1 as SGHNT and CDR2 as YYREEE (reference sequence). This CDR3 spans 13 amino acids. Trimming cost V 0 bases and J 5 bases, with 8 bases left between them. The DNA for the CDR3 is TGTGCCAGCAGCTTGGAGAAGGGGTATGGCTACACCTTC. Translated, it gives CASSLEKGYGYTF.

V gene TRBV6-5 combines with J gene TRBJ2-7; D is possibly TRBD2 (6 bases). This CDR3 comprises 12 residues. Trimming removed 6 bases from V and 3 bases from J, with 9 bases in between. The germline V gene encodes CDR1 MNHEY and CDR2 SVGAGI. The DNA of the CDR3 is TGTGCCAGCAGCCAGGACTACTACGAGCAGTACTTC. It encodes CASSQDYYEQYF.

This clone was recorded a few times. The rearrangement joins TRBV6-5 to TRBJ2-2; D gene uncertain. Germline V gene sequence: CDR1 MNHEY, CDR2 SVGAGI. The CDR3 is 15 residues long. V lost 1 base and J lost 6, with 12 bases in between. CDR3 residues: CASSYYTHSPGELFF. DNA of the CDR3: TGTGCCAGCAGTTACTATACTCACTCTCCCGGGGAGCTGTTTTTT.